One sample yielded the 17 T cell receptor beta chains listed below, sequenced in a study of quantifying T cell responses using KT2 cells. Study details: Reverse transcription used primers in the TCR alpha and beta constant regions.

The cDNA 3' end received a ligated oligonucleotide with a UMI. An equimolar mix of RC1.1 and RC1.2 primed the beta chain across TRBC1 and TRBC2. Each CDR3 protein is one row after TCRdb ran MiXCR on the UMI-ligation and nested PCR reads. The data hold some 41,000 distinct CDR3 sequences, with 15% to 20% observed a single time. Sequenced: PBMCs spiked with cells of the T cell clone KT2. Receptors were obtained from a human donor.

The J gene is TRBJ2-1, the V gene TRBV4-2; TRBD2 aligns across 9 bases. J gave up 2 bases and V 4 bases, and 6 bases lay outside the gene matches. Germline CDR1 is LGHNA and CDR2 is YNFKEQ. This CDR3 is built from 16 residues. The CDR3: CASSRVGGGAYNEQFF. DNA for the CDR3: TGTGCCAGCAGCCGTGTCGGCGGGGGGGCCTACAATGAGCAGTTCTTC.

This clonotype showed up just a few times. The chain links TRBV23-1 to TRBJ2-1; the D is unclear. TRBV23-1 is sorted into the ORF group, with uncertain function. The CDR3 is 14 amino acids. The V end lost 4 bases, the J end lost 15 bases, and 22 bases lay between the germline ends. CDR3 nucleotide sequence: TGCGCCAGCAGTCTTGCTTGGTCCCGCTCCTACCGGTTCTTC. This encodes CASSLAWSRSYRFF.

This clonotype was counted between two and nine times. The chain employs TRBV9 and TRBJ1-6; D is ambiguous. Germline CDR1 SGDLS, CDR2 YYNGEE. The CDR3 length is 13 residues. Trimming removed 0 bases from V and 8 bases from J, with 6 bases in between. As DNA, the CDR3 is TGTGCCAGCAGCGTAGAATCAGATTCACCCCTCCACTTT. Protein product: CASSVESDSPLHF.

In its sample, this clonotype was seen many times. The chain employs TRBV11-2 and TRBJ1-4; D unresolved. The CDR3 is 14 amino acids. Germline V gives CDR1 SGHAT, CDR2 FQNNGV. V was pared by 5 bases and J by 0 bases, with 7 bases between. DNA of the CDR3: TGTGCCAGCAGCCCACCCGCAACTAATGAAAAACTGTTTTTT. Protein sequence: CASSPPATNEKLFF.

The rearrangement links TRBV7-2 to TRBJ1-5; weak D call: TRBD1 (6 bases). Per germline, CDR1 SGHTA and CDR2 FQGNSA. V dropped 4 bases and J dropped 4 bases, with 14 bases sitting between them. The CDR3 is 15 residues long. CDR3 region: CASSSSARGNQPQHF. The DNA of the CDR3 is TGTGCCAGCAGCTCCTCCGCCAGGGGAAATCAGCCCCAGCATTTT.

V and J are TRBV7-8 and TRBJ2-6; D may be TRBD2 (5 bases). Germline V gene lookup returns CDR1 SGHVS and CDR2 FQNEAQ. This CDR3 is 15 amino acids long. Between the trimmed V and J ends, which lost 3 bases and 2 bases, there was a span of 8 bases. The CDR3: CASSFKGAGANVLTF. The CDR3 DNA reads as TGTGCCAGCAGCTTCAAGGGAGCTGGGGCCAACGTCCTGACTTTC.

V is TRBV7-8 and J is TRBJ2-7; the D is unclear. V lost 1 base, J lost 5 bases, and 6 bases lay in between. Germline V CDR1 and CDR2: SGHVS, FQNEAQ. CDR3 length: 12 residues. The CDR3 loop is CASSLGTHEQYF. CDR3 nucleotides: TGTGCCAGCAGCTTAGGTACTCACGAGCAGTACTTC.

The chain combines TRBV20-1 with TRBJ2-1; D is possibly TRBD2 (6 bases). The CDR3 is 15 amino acids. CDR1 DFQATT and CDR2 SNEGSKA come from the germline V gene (reference sequence). The ends were cut back, 3 bases at V and 4 bases at J, with 16 bases in the middle. This CDR3 is CSASTRDSAYNEQFF. The CDR3 nucleotides read TGCAGTGCTAGTACCCGGGACTCCGCTTACAATGAGCAGTTCTTC.

This clonotype was recorded many times. The rearrangement uses TRBV6-5 and TRBJ2-1; TRBD2 aligns across 7 bases. J was trimmed by 5 bases and V by 6 bases; bases with no gene match: 7. This CDR3 has 14 amino acids. The germline gives CDR1 MNHEY, CDR2 SVGAGI. CDR3 DNA sequence: TGTGCCAGCAGGCGAGCGGGAAGGAACAATGAGCAGTTCTTC. Its translation: CASRRAGRNNEQFF.

This chain connects TRBV20-1 to TRBJ2-3; TRBD2 is a possible D gene (6 bases). V was trimmed by 3 bases and J by 5 bases, leaving 12 bases between them. CDR3 length: 13 amino acids. CDR1 DFQATT and CDR2 SNEGSKA come from the germline V gene (reference sequence). The CDR3 DNA follows: TGCAGTGCTAGCCCCGTTAGCGGAGATACGCAGTATTTT. Residues: CSASPVSGDTQYF.

The chain recombines TRBV6-5 with TRBJ2-1, with 12 bases fitting TRBD2. The CDR3 covers 15 residues. After removal of 7 bases from V and 4 bases from J, the junction contained 5 bases not matched to a gene. Germline assignment: CDR1 MNHEY and CDR2 SVGAGI. The CDR3 DNA sequence: TGTGCCAGCATTCACGGACTAGCGGGATACAATGAGCAGTTCTTC. Translating it yields CASIHGLAGYNEQFF.

This clonotype was counted a few times. This chain connects TRBV7-2 to TRBJ2-1; 9 nucleotides match TRBD2. The CDR3 is 17 residues long. Germline assignment: CDR1 SGHTA and CDR2 FQGNSA. With 7 bases clipped from V and 0 bases from J, the junction kept 10 bases outside the gene matches. CDR3 loop: CASIHRSGGLSYNEQFF. The CDR3 DNA reads TGTGCCAGCATCCACCGTAGCGGGGGCCTCTCCTACAATGAGCAGTTCTTC.

J is TRBJ2-7 and V is TRBV20-1; D is uncertain. The ends were cut back, 1 base at V and 0 bases at J, with 7 bases in the middle. Germline-derived CDR1 and CDR2 are DFQATT and SNEGSKA (reference sequence). This CDR3 contains 13 residues. CDR3 coding DNA: TGCAGTGCTAGAGGGATTTCCTCCTACGAGCAGTACTTC. Translating it yields CSARGISSYEQYF.

The chain couples TRBV5-1 to TRBJ1-1; weak D call: TRBD1 (5 bases). Germline V lookup: CDR1 SGHRS, CDR2 YFSETQ. Trimming cost V 4 bases and J 1 base, with 11 bases left between them. The CDR3 consists of 14 residues. The chain's CDR3 is CASSGLGGNTEAFF. CDR3 bases: TGCGCCAGCAGCGGCCTGGGGGGGAACACTGAAGCTTTCTTT.

This chain links TRBV28 with TRBJ2-7; 9 bases map to TRBD2. The CDR3 consists of 15 residues. CDR1 and CDR2 from the germline V gene are MDHEN and SYDVKM. V lost 2 bases, J lost 4 bases, and 6 bases stayed unmatched. CDR3 DNA sequence: TGTGCCAGCAGTTTAGCAGCGGGGGGAAGTTACGAGCAGTACTTC. Translating gives CASSLAAGGSYEQYF.

This clonotype was detected many times. The chain recombines TRBV2 with TRBJ2-7; D is possibly TRBD1 (6 bases). The CDR3 is made up of 14 amino acids. Trimming shortened V by 4 bases and J by 2 bases, and 12 bases separated the two germline ends. Germline V gene lookup returns CDR1 SNHLY and CDR2 FYNNEI. The CDR3 nucleotides are TGTGCCAGCAGTGGGGACATTGGCACCTACGAGCAGTACTTC. This translates into CASSGDIGTYEQYF.

The rearrangement uses TRBV5-1 and TRBJ1-2; 9 bases agree with TRBD1. CDR1 and CDR2 (germline): SGHRS, YFSETQ. With V trimmed by 5 bases and J by 4 bases, 9 bases remained unmatched. This CDR3 has 15 residues. CDR3 sequence reads: CASSWTGEQGYGYTF. The CDR3 bases are TGCGCCAGCAGTTGGACAGGGGAGCAAGGCTATGGCTACACCTTC.